This T cell receptor (beta chain) was obtained from a study of blood T cell repertoires in COVID-19. Here immunoSEQ multiplex PCR was the method, and the copy in TCRdb shows in-frame clones only, minus some. The table lists roughly 230,000 clones, nearly 90% of them singletons. The clonotype comes from a woman aged 55-69 years with COVID-19, enrolled during active disease. The sequencing sample was made of peripheral blood.

In DNA form, the CDR3 reads TGCAGTGCCCAGGGGGACTATGGCTACACCTTC. It translates to CSAQGDYGYTF. The chain links TRBV20-1 to TRBJ1-2; 7 bases agree with TRBD1. V dropped 6 bases and J dropped 3; count of bases not matched to a gene: 1. From germline, CDR1 is DFQATT and CDR2 SNEGSKA (reference sequence). This CDR3 has 11 amino acids.